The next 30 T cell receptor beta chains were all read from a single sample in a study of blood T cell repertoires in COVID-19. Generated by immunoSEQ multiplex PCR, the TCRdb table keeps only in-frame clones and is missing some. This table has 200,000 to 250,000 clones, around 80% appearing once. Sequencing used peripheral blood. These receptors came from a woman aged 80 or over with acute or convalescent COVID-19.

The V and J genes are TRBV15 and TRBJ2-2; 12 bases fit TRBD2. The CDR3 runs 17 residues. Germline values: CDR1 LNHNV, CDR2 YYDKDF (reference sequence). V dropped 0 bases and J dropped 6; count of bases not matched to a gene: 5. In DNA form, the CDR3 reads TGTGCCACCAGCAGAGATCGACTAGCGGGAGTGGCCGGGGAGCTGTTTTTT. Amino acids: CATSRDRLAGVAGELFF.

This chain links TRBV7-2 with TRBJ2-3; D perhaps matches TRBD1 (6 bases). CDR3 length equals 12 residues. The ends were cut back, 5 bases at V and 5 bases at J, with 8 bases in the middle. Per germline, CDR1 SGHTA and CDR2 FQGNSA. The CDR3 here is CASSPQGDTQYF. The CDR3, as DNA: TGTGCCAGCAGCCCACAGGGAGATACGCAGTATTTT.

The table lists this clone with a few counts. CDR3 in amino acids: CASSQDNRANYGYTF. Written as DNA, the CDR3 is TGTGCCAGCAGCCAAGATAACAGGGCTAACTATGGCTACACCTTC. The rearrangement uses TRBV3-1 (or the pseudogene TRBV3-2) and TRBJ1-2; tentatively, D is TRBD1 (6 bases). The CDR3 sequence is 15 residues long. Germline V lookup: CDR1 LGHDT, CDR2 YNNKEL (reference sequence). Trimming shortened V by 0 bases and J by 0 bases, and 8 bases separated the two germline ends.

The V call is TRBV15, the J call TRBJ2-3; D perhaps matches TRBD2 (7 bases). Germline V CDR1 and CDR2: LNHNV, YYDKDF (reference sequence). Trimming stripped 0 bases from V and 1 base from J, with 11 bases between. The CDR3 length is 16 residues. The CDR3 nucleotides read TGTGCCACCAGCAGAGATGGGGGGGCGGGCACAGATACGCAGTATTTT. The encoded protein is CATSRDGGAGTDTQYF.

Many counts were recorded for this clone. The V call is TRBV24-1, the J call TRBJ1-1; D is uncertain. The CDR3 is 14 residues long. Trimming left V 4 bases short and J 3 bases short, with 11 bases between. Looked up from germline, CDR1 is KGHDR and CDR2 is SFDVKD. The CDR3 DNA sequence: TGTGCCACCAGTGACGCCTGGAGGGACACTGAAGCTTTCTTT. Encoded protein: CATSDAWRDTEAFF.

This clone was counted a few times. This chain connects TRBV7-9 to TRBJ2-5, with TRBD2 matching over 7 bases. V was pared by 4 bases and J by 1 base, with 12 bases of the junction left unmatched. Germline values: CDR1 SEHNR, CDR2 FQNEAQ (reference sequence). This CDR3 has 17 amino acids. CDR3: CASSSQGGGPFQETQYF. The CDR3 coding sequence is TGTGCCAGCAGCTCCCAGGGCGGGGGACCCTTCCAAGAGACCCAGTACTTC.

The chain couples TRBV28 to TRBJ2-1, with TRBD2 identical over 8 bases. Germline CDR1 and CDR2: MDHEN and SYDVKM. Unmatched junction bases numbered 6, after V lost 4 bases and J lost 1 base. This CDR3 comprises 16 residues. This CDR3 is CASSSPGTRSYNEQFF. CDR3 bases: TGTGCCAGCAGTTCACCCGGGACTAGGTCCTACAATGAGCAGTTCTTC.

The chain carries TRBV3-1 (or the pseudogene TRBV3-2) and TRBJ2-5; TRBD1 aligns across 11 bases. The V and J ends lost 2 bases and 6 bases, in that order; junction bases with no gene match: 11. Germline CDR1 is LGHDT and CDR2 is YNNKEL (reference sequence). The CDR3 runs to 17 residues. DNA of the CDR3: TGTGCCAGCAGCCAAAGCGTCGGACAGGGGGCGAAGAAGACCCAGTACTTC. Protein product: CASSQSVGQGAKKTQYF.

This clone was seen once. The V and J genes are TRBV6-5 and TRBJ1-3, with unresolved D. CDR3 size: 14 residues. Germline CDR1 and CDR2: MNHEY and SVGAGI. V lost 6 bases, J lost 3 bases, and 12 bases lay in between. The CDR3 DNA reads TGTGCCAGCAGATCCGGGGTCCGTGGAAACACCATATATTTT. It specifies CASRSGVRGNTIYF.

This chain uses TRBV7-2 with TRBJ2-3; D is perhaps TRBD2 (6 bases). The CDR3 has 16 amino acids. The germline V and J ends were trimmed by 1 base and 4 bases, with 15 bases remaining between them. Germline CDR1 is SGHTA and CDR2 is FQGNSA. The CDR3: CASSLEAGLGADTQYF. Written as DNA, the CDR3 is TGTGCCAGCAGCTTAGAAGCGGGCCTAGGGGCAGATACGCAGTATTTT.

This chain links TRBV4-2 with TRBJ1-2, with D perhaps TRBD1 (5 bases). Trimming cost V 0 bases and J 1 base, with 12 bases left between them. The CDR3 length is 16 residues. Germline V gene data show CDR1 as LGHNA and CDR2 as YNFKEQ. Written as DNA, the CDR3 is TGTGCCAGCAGCCAAGATACCGGGACTGTTAACTATGGCTACACCTTC. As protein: CASSQDTGTVNYGYTF.

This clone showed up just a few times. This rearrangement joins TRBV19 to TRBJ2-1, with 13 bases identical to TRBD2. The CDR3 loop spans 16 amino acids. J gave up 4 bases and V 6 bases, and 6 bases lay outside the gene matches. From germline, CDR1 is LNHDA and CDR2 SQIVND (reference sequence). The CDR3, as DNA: TGTGCCAGTAGGCCCGGGACTAGCGGGGAATACAATGAGCAGTTCTTC. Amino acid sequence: CASRPGTSGEYNEQFF.

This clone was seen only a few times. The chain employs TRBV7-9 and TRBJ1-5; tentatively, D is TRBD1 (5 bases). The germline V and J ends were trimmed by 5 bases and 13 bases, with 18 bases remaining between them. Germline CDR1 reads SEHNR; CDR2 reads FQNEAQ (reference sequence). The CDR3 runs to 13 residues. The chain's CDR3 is CASSQMGQALQHF. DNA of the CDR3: TGTGCCAGCAGCCAAATGGGGCAGGCGCTTCAGCATTTT.

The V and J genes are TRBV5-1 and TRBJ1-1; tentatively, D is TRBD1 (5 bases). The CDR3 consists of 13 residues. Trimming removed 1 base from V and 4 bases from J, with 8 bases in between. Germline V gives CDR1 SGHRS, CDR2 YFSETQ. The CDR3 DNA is TGCGCCAGCAGCTTGTCAGGGCCCACTGAAGCTTTCTTT. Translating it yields CASSLSGPTEAFF. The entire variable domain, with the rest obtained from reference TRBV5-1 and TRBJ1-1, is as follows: KAGVTQTPRYLIKTRGQQVTLSCSPISGHRSVSWYQQTPGQGLQFLFEYFSETQRNKGNFPGRFSGRQFSNSRSEMNVSTLELGDSALYLCASSLSGPTEAFFGQGTRLTVV.

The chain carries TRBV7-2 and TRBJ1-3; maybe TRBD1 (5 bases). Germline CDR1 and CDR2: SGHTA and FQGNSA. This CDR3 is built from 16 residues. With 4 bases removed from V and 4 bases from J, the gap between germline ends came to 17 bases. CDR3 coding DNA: TGTGCCAGCAGCTCAAGGGGACTGGTCTCAGGAAACACCATATATTTT. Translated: CASSSRGLVSGNTIYF.

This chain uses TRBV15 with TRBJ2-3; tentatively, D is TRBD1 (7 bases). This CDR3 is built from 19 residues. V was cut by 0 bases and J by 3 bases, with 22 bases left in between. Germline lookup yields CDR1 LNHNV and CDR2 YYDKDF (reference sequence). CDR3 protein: CATSRENPDGGGITDTQYF. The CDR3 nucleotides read TGTGCCACCAGCAGAGAGAACCCAGACGGAGGGGGCATTACAGATACGCAGTATTTT.

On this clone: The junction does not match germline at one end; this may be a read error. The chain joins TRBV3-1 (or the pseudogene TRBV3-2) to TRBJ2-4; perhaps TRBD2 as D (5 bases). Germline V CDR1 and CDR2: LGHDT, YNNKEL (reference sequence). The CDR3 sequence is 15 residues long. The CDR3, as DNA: TGTGCCGGCAGCCAACGGACTCCTGACAAAAACATTCAGTACTTC. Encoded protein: CAGSQRTPDKNIQYF.

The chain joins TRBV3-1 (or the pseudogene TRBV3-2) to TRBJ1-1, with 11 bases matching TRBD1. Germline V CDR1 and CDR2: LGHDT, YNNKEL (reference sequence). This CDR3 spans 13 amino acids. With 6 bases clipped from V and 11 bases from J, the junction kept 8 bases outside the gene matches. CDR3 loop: CASRKGQGARAFF. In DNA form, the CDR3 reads TGTGCCAGCAGAAAAGGACAGGGGGCGCGGGCTTTCTTT.

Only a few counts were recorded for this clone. The CDR3 sequence: CASSSDRPLEQYF. CDR3 DNA sequence: TGTGCCAGCAGTTCCGACAGGCCCTTGGAGCAGTACTTC. This chain joins TRBV12-3 or TRBV12-4 and TRBJ2-7; possible D gene TRBD1, 6 bases. This CDR3 has 13 amino acids. V was cut by 4 bases and J by 7 bases, with 14 bases left in between.

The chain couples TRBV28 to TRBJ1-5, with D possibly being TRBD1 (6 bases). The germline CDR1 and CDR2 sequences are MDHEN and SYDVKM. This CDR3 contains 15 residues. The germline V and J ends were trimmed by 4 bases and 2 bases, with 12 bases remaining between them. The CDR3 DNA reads TGTGCCAGCAGTTCGCAGGGGAGGGGCAATCAGCCCCAGCATTTT. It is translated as CASSSQGRGNQPQHF.

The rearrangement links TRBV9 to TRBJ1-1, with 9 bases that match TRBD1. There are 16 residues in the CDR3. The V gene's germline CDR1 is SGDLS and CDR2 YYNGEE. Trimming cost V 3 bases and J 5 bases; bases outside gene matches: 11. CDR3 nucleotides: TGTGCCAGCAGCGGCCGGGAGCGGACAGGGGAAACTGAAGCTTTCTTT. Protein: CASSGRERTGETEAFF. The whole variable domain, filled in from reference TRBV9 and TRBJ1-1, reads DSGVTQTPKHLITATGQRVTLRCSPRSGDLSVYWYQQSLDQGLQFLIQYYNGEERAKGNILERFSAQQFPDLHSELNLSSLELGDSALYFCASSGRERTGETEAFFGQGTRLTVV.

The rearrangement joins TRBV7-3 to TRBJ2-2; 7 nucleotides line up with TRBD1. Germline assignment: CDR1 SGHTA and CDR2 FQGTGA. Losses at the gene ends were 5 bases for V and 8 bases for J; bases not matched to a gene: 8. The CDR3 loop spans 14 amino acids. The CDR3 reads CASSQTPTGGELFF. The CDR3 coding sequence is TGTGCCAGCAGCCAGACCCCGACAGGGGGGGAGCTGTTTTTT. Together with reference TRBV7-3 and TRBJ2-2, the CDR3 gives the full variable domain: GAGVSQTPSNKVTEKGKYVELRCDPISGHTALYWYRQSLGQGPEFLIYFQGTGAADDSGLPNDRFFAVRPEGSVSTLKIQRTERGDSAVYLCASSQTPTGGELFFGEGSRLTVL.

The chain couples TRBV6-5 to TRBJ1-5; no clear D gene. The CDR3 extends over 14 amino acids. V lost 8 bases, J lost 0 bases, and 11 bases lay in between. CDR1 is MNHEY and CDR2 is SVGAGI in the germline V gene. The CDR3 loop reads CASGQGYSNQPQHF. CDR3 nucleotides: TGTGCCAGCGGGCAAGGTTATAGCAATCAGCCCCAGCATTTT.

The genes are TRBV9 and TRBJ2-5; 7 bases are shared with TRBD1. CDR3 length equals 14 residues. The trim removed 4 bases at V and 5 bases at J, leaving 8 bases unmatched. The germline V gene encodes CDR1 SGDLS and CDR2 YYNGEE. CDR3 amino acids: CASSTTGQSETQYF. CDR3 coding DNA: TGTGCCAGCAGCACCACGGGACAGAGTGAGACCCAGTACTTC. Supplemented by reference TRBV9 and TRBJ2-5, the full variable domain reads DSGVTQTPKHLITATGQRVTLRCSPRSGDLSVYWYQQSLDQGLQFLIQYYNGEERAKGNILERFSAQQFPDLHSELNLSSLELGDSALYFCASSTTGQSETQYFGPGTRLLVL.

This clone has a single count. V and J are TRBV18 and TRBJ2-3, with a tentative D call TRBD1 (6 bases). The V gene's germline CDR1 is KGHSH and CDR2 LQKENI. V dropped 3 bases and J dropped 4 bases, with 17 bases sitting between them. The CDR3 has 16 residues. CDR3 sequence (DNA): TGTGCCAGCTCACCCAGGGGTGGGGTCACCTCAGATACGCAGTATTTT. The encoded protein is CASSPRGGVTSDTQYF. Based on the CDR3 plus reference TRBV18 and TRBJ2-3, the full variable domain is NAGVMQNPRHLVRRRGQEARLRCSPMKGHSHVYWYRQLPEEGLKFMVYLQKENIIDESGMPKERFSAEFPKEGPSILRIQQVVRGDSAAYFCASSPRGGVTSDTQYFGPGTRLTVL.

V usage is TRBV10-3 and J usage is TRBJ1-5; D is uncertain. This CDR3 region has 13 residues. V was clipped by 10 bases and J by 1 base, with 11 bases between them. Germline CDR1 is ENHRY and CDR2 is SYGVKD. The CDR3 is CATGGGSNQPQHF. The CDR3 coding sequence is TGTGCCACGGGAGGCGGCAGCAATCAGCCCCAGCATTTT.

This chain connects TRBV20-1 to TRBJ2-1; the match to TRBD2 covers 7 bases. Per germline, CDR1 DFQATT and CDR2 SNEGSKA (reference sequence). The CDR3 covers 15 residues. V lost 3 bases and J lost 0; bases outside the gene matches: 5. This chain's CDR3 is CSASRTGGSYNEQFF. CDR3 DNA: TGCAGTGCTAGTCGGACGGGGGGCTCCTACAATGAGCAGTTCTTC.

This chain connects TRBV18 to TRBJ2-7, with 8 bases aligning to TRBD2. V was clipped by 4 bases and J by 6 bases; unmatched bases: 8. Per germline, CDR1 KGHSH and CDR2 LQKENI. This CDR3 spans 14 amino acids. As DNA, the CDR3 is TGTGCCAGCTCACGAAGCGGGAGCGATCTCGAGCAGTACTTC. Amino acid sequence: CASSRSGSDLEQYF.

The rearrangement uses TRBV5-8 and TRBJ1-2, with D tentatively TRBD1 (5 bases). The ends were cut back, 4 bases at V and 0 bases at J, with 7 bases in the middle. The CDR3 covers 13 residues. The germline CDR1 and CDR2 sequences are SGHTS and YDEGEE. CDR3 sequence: CASSTDTNYGYTF. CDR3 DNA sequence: TGTGCCAGCAGCACGGACACTAACTATGGCTACACCTTC.

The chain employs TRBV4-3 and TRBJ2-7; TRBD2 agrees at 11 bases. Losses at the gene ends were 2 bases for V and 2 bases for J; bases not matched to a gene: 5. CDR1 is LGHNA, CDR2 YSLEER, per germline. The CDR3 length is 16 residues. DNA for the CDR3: TGCGCCAGCAGCCAACTGATAGCGGGGGGGCCCTACGAGCAGTACTTC. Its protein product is CASSQLIAGGPYEQYF.